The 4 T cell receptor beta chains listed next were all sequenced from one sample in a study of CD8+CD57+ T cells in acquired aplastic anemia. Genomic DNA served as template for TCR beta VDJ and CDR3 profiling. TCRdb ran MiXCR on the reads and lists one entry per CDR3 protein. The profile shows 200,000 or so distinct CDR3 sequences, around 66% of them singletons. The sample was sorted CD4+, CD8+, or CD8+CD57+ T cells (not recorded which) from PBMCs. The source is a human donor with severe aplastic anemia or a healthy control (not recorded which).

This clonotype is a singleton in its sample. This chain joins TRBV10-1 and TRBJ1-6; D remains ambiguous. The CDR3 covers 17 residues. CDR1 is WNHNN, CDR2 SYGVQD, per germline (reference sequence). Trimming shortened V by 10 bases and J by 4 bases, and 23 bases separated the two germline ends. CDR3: CATHWTPSWGYNSPLHF. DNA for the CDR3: TGCGCCACCCACTGGACTCCCTCCTGGGGTTATAATTCACCCCTCCACTTT.

In nucleotides, the CDR3 is TGTGCCAGCACCCAACGGGGGGGAGACACTGAAGCTTTCTTT. Amino acid sequence: CASTQRGGDTEAFF. J is TRBJ1-1 and V is TRBV7-9; tentative D call: TRBD1 (5 bases). The CDR3 is made up of 14 amino acids. Deletions cut 7 bases from V and 3 bases from J, with 15 bases between. From germline, CDR1 is SEHNR and CDR2 FQNEAQ (reference sequence). The variable domain in full, with the rest retrieved from reference TRBV7-9 and TRBJ1-1, is DTGVSQNPRHKITKRGQNVTFRCDPISEHNRLYWYRQTLGQGPEFLTYFQNEAQLEKSRLLSDRFSAERPKGSFSTLEIQRTEQGDSAMYLCASTQRGGDTEAFFGQGTRLTVV.

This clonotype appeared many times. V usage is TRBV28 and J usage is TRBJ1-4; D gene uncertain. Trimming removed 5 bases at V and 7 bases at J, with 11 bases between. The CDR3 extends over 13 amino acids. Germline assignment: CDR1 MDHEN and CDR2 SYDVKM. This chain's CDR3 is CASSLGYGEKLFF. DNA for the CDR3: TGTGCCAGCAGTCTCGGGTATGGTGAAAAACTGTTTTTT.

The CDR3 region has the DNA TGTGCCAGCAGCCAGAGGACAGGGGGCCTAGAGACCCAGTACTTC. This encodes CASSQRTGGLETQYF. This chain connects TRBV7-9 to TRBJ2-5; the match to TRBD1 covers 11 bases. The V gene's germline CDR1 is SEHNR and CDR2 FQNEAQ (reference sequence). CDR3 length: 15 residues. V was pared by 5 bases and J by 4 bases, with 6 bases of the junction left unmatched.